The clone carrying this T cell receptor beta chain was seen at least ten times. The antigen remains unidentified. TCR cDNA was made by 5'RACE template switching, adding a universal primer site and UMIs. Via MiXCR, TCRdb re-called the 5' RACE reads, giving one row per CDR3 protein. The table includes approximately 140,000 distinct CDR3 sequences, 7.7% detected once. Trimming pared 1 base from V and 4 bases from J, leaving 10 bases between. This CDR3 comprises 13 residues. CDR1 is SQVTM and CDR2 is ANQGSEA in the germline V gene. The sample is drawn from a study of T cells after yellow fever vaccination. Turning to the study itself: In the case of low-cell-number fractions, SMART-Seq v4 Ultra Low Input was used for preparation.

Whole-study results and caveats: The secondary response showed a weaker magnitude and a faster peak, day 5 versus 15. Once the booster was given, most primary-vaccination clones reappeared, at about 96% for CD4 and more than 85% for CD8.

The V and J genes are TRBV29-1 and TRBJ1-1; D unclear. Material: CD4+ T cells sorted from PBMCs, obtained 5 days after the yellow fever booster vaccination. This TCR was recovered from a man aged 25-45 years who received the YFV17D yellow fever vaccine. CDR3 DNA: TGCAGCGTTGAAGGGATCGGAGGCACTGAAGCTTTCTTT. It codes for CSVEGIGGTEAFF. Full variable domain (remainder filled in from reference TRBV29-1 and TRBJ1-1): SAVISQKPSRDICQRGTSLTIQCQVDSQVTMMFWYRQQPGQSLTLIATANQGSEATYESGFVIDKFPISRPNLTFSTLTVSNMSPEDSSIYLCSVEGIGGTEAFFGQGTRLTVV.